The 5 T cell receptor beta chains below come from one sample, sequenced in a study of cytomegalovirus exposure and HLA in healthy donors. With 60 Vbeta and 13 Jbeta primers, the PCR was carried out. The repertoire was sequenced with immunoSEQ multiplex PCR; TCRdb's copy has only in-frame clones and lacks some. The sample holds about 90,000 clones, around three quarters seen once. Sequencing input: PBMCs. Every receptor here comes from a young man in good health and CMV-seronegative.

This sequence joins TRBV2 and TRBJ2-1; 7 positions agree with TRBD1. The CDR3 covers 14 residues. After removal of 5 bases from V and 7 bases from J, the junction contained 8 bases not matched to a gene. Germline CDR1 and CDR2: SNHLY and FYNNEI. The DNA of the CDR3 is TGTGCCAGCAGTAGGGGGCCGCCAGGGAATGAGCAGTTCTTC. Translating gives CASSRGPPGNEQFF.

This rearrangement joins TRBV7-2 to TRBJ1-3, with 7 bases aligning to TRBD1. There are 14 residues in the CDR3. Germline V gives CDR1 SGHTA, CDR2 FQGNSA. J was trimmed by 5 bases and V by 5 bases; bases with no gene match: 6. This CDR3 reads CASSTRGGRNTIYF. Written as DNA, the CDR3 is TGTGCCAGCAGCACGCGAGGGGGCAGAAACACCATATATTTT.

V and J are TRBV7-3 and TRBJ2-1; D is undetermined. This CDR3 comprises 14 residues. The V end was cut by 2 bases, the J end by 2 bases, with 7 bases between. CDR1 SGHTA and CDR2 FQGTGA come from the germline V gene. CDR3 loop: CASSLGVTYNEQFF. CDR3 DNA: TGTGCCAGCAGCTTAGGAGTAACCTACAATGAGCAGTTCTTC. The full variable domain, its missing parts supplied by reference TRBV7-3 and TRBJ2-1, is GAGVSQTPSNKVTEKGKYVELRCDPISGHTALYWYRQSLGQGPEFLIYFQGTGAADDSGLPNDRFFAVRPEGSVSTLKIQRTERGDSAVYLCASSLGVTYNEQFFGPGTRLTVL.

This clone appeared a few times. The V gene is TRBV2, the J gene TRBJ1-4; D ambiguous. The germline gives CDR1 SNHLY, CDR2 FYNNEI. This CDR3 is 14 amino acids long. Between the trimmed V and J ends, which lost 5 bases and 8 bases, there was a span of 15 bases. The CDR3 is CASSLGRMEEKLFF. In nucleotides, the CDR3 is TGTGCCAGCAGTTTGGGTCGGATGGAGGAAAAACTGTTTTTT.

The J gene is TRBJ2-1, the V gene TRBV7-3; perhaps TRBD1 as D (6 bases). Germline-derived CDR1 and CDR2 are SGHTA and FQGTGA. The CDR3 totals 11 residues. The V and J ends lost 2 bases and 10 bases respectively, with 6 bases between them. The CDR3 reads CASSLQGEQFF. In nucleotides, the CDR3 is TGTGCCAGCAGCTTACAGGGGGAGCAGTTCTTC.